The rows below give T cell receptor beta chains drawn from one sample of a study of T cell repertoires in cytomegalovirus infection. MiXCR was run by TCRdb on the reads, yielding one entry per CDR3 protein. This table holds approximately 190,000 distinct CDR3 sequences, 7.5% to 10% found once. The sample taken for sequencing was PBMCs. These receptors came from a human donor in good health (CMV status not recorded). Some clones in this sample may be carry-over from other donors' samples. CDR3s include the opening cysteine and the closing phenylalanine or tryptophan.

length: 18
V: TRBV20-1
J: TRBJ2-4
CDR3: CSANGLAEISLAKNIQYF

length: 15
V: TRBV19
J: TRBJ2-1
CDR3: CASSPTSVKMNEQFF

length: 13
V: TRBV30
J: TRBJ1-1
CDR3: CAWTLDRGGGAFF

length: 16
V: TRBV15
J: TRBJ2-3
CDR3: CATSRTKGLGLDTQYF

length: 16
V: TRBV12-3/TRBV12-4
J: TRBJ2-3
CDR3: CASSLSSGGTTDTQYF

length: 15
V: TRBV7-2
J: TRBJ2-1
CDR3: CASSLALVVNNEQFF

length: 16
V: TRBV6-1
J: TRBJ2-6
CDR3: CASSEMSRAGANVLTF

length: 14
V: TRBV28
J: TRBJ1-1
CDR3: CASSAYRGNTEAFF

length: 19
V: TRBV2
J: TRBJ2-4
CDR3: CASSERGLAGELAKNIQYF

length: 18
V: TRBV28
J: TRBJ2-3
CDR3: CASSLVRSGRTSTDTQYF

length: 15
V: TRBV6-2/TRBV6-3
J: TRBJ2-1
CDR3: CASRLNLGPYNEQFF

length: 14
V: TRBV28
J: TRBJ2-1
CDR3: CASTKGLAGNEQFF

length: 11
V: TRBV29-1
J: TRBJ1-2
CDR3: CSVEGVYGYTF

length: 15
V: TRBV11-2
J: TRBJ1-2
CDR3: CASSSHRDRNYGYTF

length: 15
V: TRBV10-3
J: TRBJ1-1
CDR3: CAISDRDRGNTEAFF

length: 17
V: TRBV11-2
J: TRBJ2-5
CDR3: CASSTGGGGRVFETQYF

length: 16
V: TRBV18
J: TRBJ2-5
CDR3: CASSTELAGDWETQYF

length: 15
V: TRBV7-2
J: TRBJ2-2
CDR3: CASSLEWGLTGELFF

length: 16
V: TRBV12-3/TRBV12-4
J: TRBJ2-4
CDR3: CASSNSRQGNKNIQYF

length: 14
V: TRBV10-3
J: TRBJ1-4
CDR3: CAISETGPGERVFF

length: 17
V: TRBV12-5
J: TRBJ2-3
CDR3: CASGLGGTSGRTDTQYF

length: 19
V: TRBV2
J: TRBJ2-2
CDR3: CASSGGLAGGSGKAGELFF

length: 13
V: TRBV20-1
J: TRBJ2-3
CDR3: CSAGRDPTDTQYF

length: 17
V: TRBV7-2
J: TRBJ2-1
CDR3: CASSPSLGLVGDNEQFF

length: 15
V: TRBV28
J: TRBJ2-1
CDR3: CASRTPQGSGGEQFF